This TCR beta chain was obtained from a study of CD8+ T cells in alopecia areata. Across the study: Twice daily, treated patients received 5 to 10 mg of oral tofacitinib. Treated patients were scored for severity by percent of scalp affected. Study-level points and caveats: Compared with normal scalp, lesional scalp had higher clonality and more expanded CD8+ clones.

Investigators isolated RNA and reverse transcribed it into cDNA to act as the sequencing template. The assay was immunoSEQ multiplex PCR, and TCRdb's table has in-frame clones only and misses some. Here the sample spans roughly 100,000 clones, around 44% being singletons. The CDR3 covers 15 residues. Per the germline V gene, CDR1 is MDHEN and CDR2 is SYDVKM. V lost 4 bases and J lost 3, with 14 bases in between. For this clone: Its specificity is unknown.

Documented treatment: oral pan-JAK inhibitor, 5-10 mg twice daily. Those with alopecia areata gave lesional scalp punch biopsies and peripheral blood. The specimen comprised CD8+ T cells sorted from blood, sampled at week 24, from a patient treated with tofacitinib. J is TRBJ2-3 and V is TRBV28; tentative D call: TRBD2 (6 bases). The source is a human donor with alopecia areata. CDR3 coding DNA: TGTGCCAGCAGTTGGGAGGAGAGGGGAACAGATACGCAGTATTTT. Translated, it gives CASSWEERGTDTQYF.